This TCR beta chain was profiled in a study of blood T cell repertoires in COVID-19. Study-wide context: Specimens from acute and convalescent COVID-19 originated in the United States, Italy and Spain. Nucleic acid was either cDNA or gDNA, and it came from T cells, B-cell-depleted T cells, or PBMCs.

Original processing methods: Reference gene primer amplification yielded estimated nucleated cell counts. Generated by immunoSEQ multiplex PCR, the TCRdb table keeps only in-frame clones and is missing some. Clonal size and the V and J genes are those of that table, whereas D and trimming came from the DNA. The sample has 200,000 to 300,000 clones; 75% to 90% are singletons. The length of the CDR3 is 14 residues. Germline V gene sequence: CDR1 MNHEY, CDR2 SVGAGI. The V end was cut by 6 bases, the J end by 5 bases, with 16 bases between. This TCR was sampled from a woman between 25 and 40 years old who had recovered from COVID-19. The chain has TRBV6-5 and TRBJ2-5; D is possibly TRBD2 (6 bases). The sample comprised peripheral blood. The CDR3 sequence is CASRPGLSWETQYF. The CDR3 nucleotides read TGTGCCAGCAGGCCCGGACTATCGTGGGAGACCCAGTACTTC.